The 26 T cell receptor beta chains below come from one sample, sequenced in a study of blood T cell repertoires in COVID-19. Method: immunoSEQ multiplex PCR; TCRdb's copy keeps in-frame clones and lacks some. The table lists approximately 210,000 clones, 90% to 95% of them singletons. The specimen sequenced was peripheral blood. The receptor source for this set is a young man with acute or convalescent COVID-19.

V and J are TRBV10-1 and TRBJ2-7; D is ambiguous. CDR3 length equals 15 residues. The germline V and J ends were trimmed by 0 bases and 2 bases, with 11 bases remaining between them. Germline assignment: CDR1 WNHNN and CDR2 SYGVQD (reference sequence). The CDR3, as DNA: TGCGCCAGCAGTGAGTCCGGGTTAACTACCTACGAGCAGTACTTC. This encodes CASSESGLTTYEQYF.

This clone was detected only once. The chain uses TRBV5-1 and TRBJ2-3; the match to TRBD2 covers 12 bases. This CDR3 has 18 residues. Losses at the gene ends were 0 bases for V and 4 bases for J; bases not matched to a gene: 9. CDR1 and CDR2 (germline): SGHRS, YFSETQ. The CDR3 loop reads CASSLAHLAGGVADTQYF. The DNA for the CDR3 is TGCGCCAGCAGCTTGGCTCACCTAGCGGGAGGGGTTGCAGATACGCAGTATTTT.

The genes are TRBV5-1 and TRBJ1-2, with 8 positions matching TRBD1. The V and J ends lost 4 bases and 4 bases, in that order; junction bases with no gene match: 6. This CDR3 has 14 residues. Germline CDR1 SGHRS, CDR2 YFSETQ. The CDR3 here is CASSDPTGGYGYTF. The CDR3 nucleotides read TGCGCCAGCAGCGACCCAACAGGGGGCTATGGCTACACCTTC.

This clone was seen only once. The chain has TRBV3-1 (or the pseudogene TRBV3-2) and TRBJ2-7; a weak D match, TRBD2 (6 bases). V was clipped by 0 bases and J by 3 bases, with 15 bases between them. The CDR3 spans 16 residues. Germline CDR1 reads LGHDT; CDR2 reads YNNKEL (reference sequence). The CDR3 spells CASSQDRGIIYYEQYF. Written as DNA, the CDR3 is TGTGCCAGCAGCCAAGATCGGGGGATTATATACTACGAGCAGTACTTC.

This clone appeared a single time. The chain is built from TRBV6-5 and TRBJ1-6, with a possible D match to TRBD1 (5 bases). The ends were cut back, 7 bases at V and 6 bases at J, with 10 bases in the middle. CDR3 length: 13 residues. From germline, CDR1 is MNHEY and CDR2 SVGAGI. CDR3 loop: CASTARANSPLHF. The CDR3, as DNA: TGTGCCAGCACGGCCAGGGCTAATTCACCCCTCCACTTT.

This chain links TRBV6-5 with TRBJ2-7; 7 bases map to TRBD2. Trimming cost V 5 bases and J 5 bases; bases outside gene matches: 12. CDR3 length: 15 residues. Per the germline V gene, CDR1 is MNHEY and CDR2 is SVGAGI. For the CDR3, the DNA is TGTGCCAGCAGTCGGTCTAGCGGCCATGGTAACGAGCAGTACTTC. It yields the protein CASSRSSGHGNEQYF.

V usage is TRBV2 and J usage is TRBJ1-5, with D unresolved. The CDR3 has 12 amino acids. Germline V gives CDR1 SNHLY, CDR2 FYNNEI. Between the trimmed V and J ends, which lost 3 bases and 2 bases, there was a span of 2 bases. In DNA, the CDR3 is TGTGCCAGCAGTGACGGCAATCAGCCCCAGCATTTT. Its translation: CASSDGNQPQHF. The full variable domain, its missing parts supplied by reference TRBV2 and TRBJ1-5, is EPEVTQTPSHQVTQMGQEVILRCVPISNHLYFYWYRQILGQKVEFLVSFYNNEISEKSEIFDDQFSVERPDGSNFTLKIRSTKLEDSAMYFCASSDGNQPQHFGDGTRLSIL.

The CDR3 region is CASQPGSGTEAFF. The CDR3 DNA sequence: TGTGCCAGCCAGCCGGGATCGGGAACTGAAGCTTTCTTT. V usage is TRBV30 and J usage is TRBJ1-1; the D is unclear. Germline V gene lookup returns CDR1 GTSNPN and CDR2 SVGIG (reference sequence). CDR3 length equals 13 residues. V shed 8 bases and J shed 5 bases, with 18 bases lying between them.

The CDR3 DNA is TGTGCCAGCAGCTCGGGGAGGGGAAGGTACTCTGGAAACACCATATATTTT. As protein: CASSSGRGRYSGNTIYF. This chain joins TRBV7-6 and TRBJ1-3; tentatively, D is TRBD1 (5 bases). The germline V and J ends were trimmed by 4 bases and 0 bases, with 16 bases remaining between them. CDR1 SGHVS and CDR2 FNYEAQ come from the germline V gene. The CDR3 contains 17 residues.

This sequence joins TRBV18 and TRBJ1-5; D is perhaps TRBD1 (5 bases). Trimming shortened V by 1 base and J by 6 bases, and 16 bases separated the two germline ends. Germline V gives CDR1 KGHSH, CDR2 LQKENI. The CDR3 consists of 16 residues. CDR3 nucleotides: TGTGCCAGCTCACCACAGGGTCCCCGGGGGGTTCAGCCCCAGCATTTT. This encodes CASSPQGPRGVQPQHF.

The chain is built from TRBV11-2 and TRBJ1-1; D gene ambiguous. Germline CDR1 SGHAT, CDR2 FQNNGV. Trimming removed 7 bases from V and 7 bases from J, with 10 bases in between. The CDR3 runs to 11 residues. The CDR3, as DNA: TGTGCCAGCAATGGCGGGATTGAAGCTTTCTTT. It translates to CASNGGIEAFF.

The chain is built from TRBV5-4 and TRBJ1-1, with a weak D call TRBD1 (6 bases). Trimming left V 2 bases short and J 1 base short, with 9 bases between. The CDR3 totals 14 residues. The germline CDR1 and CDR2 sequences are SGHNT and YYREEE (reference sequence). CDR3 sequence reads: CASSLGQKNTEAFF. The CDR3, as DNA: TGTGCCAGCAGCTTAGGACAGAAGAACACTGAAGCTTTCTTT.

This clone occurred once. The CDR3 loop is CASSSTGQGFFGANVLTF. DNA of the CDR3: TGTGCCAGTAGTTCTACTGGGCAGGGTTTCTTTGGGGCCAACGTCCTGACTTTC. The genes are TRBV19 and TRBJ2-6; D perhaps matches TRBD1 (5 bases). The V gene lost 5 bases and the J gene lost 3 bases, with 20 bases spanning the gap. The germline V gene has CDR1 LNHDA and CDR2 SQIVND (reference sequence). The CDR3 covers 18 residues.

This chain connects TRBV5-1 to TRBJ2-5, with D tentatively TRBD1 (6 bases). Germline V lookup: CDR1 SGHRS, CDR2 YFSETQ. V lost 2 bases, J lost 4 bases, and 12 bases lay in between. The CDR3 is 14 residues long. CDR3 in DNA: TGCGCCAGCAGCTTACAGGGTGAGAGAGAGACCCAGTACTTC. It encodes CASSLQGERETQYF.

The gene calls are TRBV5-1 and TRBJ2-2, with 11 positions matching TRBD2. The ends lost 0 bases at V and 5 bases at J; junction bases unmatched: 9. Germline-derived CDR1 and CDR2 are SGHRS and YFSETQ. The CDR3 extends over 18 amino acids. CDR3 protein: CASSLDVAGGPLTGELFF. The CDR3 region has the DNA TGCGCCAGCAGCTTGGATGTAGCGGGAGGGCCTTTGACCGGGGAGCTGTTTTTT.

The V gene is TRBV6-5, the J gene TRBJ1-5; D unresolved. This CDR3 is built from 15 residues. Germline V gene lookup returns CDR1 MNHEY and CDR2 SVGAGI. The V end was cut by 0 bases, the J end by 4 bases, with 10 bases between. CDR3 DNA sequence: TGTGCCAGCAGTTACTCCGGAGGACTTAATCAGCCCCAGCATTTT. Residues: CASSYSGGLNQPQHF.

This clone has just one count. The rearrangement links TRBV28 to TRBJ1-1, with TRBD1 as a possible D gene (5 bases). The germline CDR1 and CDR2 sequences are MDHEN and SYDVKM. The germline V and J ends were trimmed by 1 base and 11 bases, with 8 bases remaining between them. The CDR3 extends over 11 amino acids. The CDR3 loop is CASSLSQAAFF. The CDR3, as DNA: TGTGCCAGCAGTTTATCACAGGCGGCTTTCTTT.

V is TRBV28 and J is TRBJ1-6; possibly TRBD1 for D (5 bases). Looked up from germline, CDR1 is MDHEN and CDR2 is SYDVKM. V lost 2 bases and J lost 9, with 14 bases in between. The CDR3 covers 15 residues. The CDR3 region is CASSLAGLRSSPLHF. CDR3 nucleotides: TGTGCCAGCAGTTTAGCAGGGTTGCGTAGTTCACCCCTCCACTTT.

V usage is TRBV10-3 and J usage is TRBJ1-1; tentative D call: TRBD1 (6 bases). The CDR3 loop spans 13 amino acids. Germline CDR1 and CDR2: ENHRY and SYGVKD. Trimming cost V 7 bases and J 8 bases, with 17 bases left between them. CDR3 protein: CAIKGTPFTEAFF. DNA for the CDR3: TGTGCCATCAAAGGGACACCTTTCACGGAAGCTTTCTTT.

The V call is TRBV5-4, the J call TRBJ1-2; 12 bases line up with TRBD1. Per germline, CDR1 SGHNT and CDR2 YYREEE (reference sequence). The CDR3 extends over 14 amino acids. V was clipped by 3 bases and J by 10 bases; unmatched bases: 7. In DNA, the CDR3 is TGTGCCAGCAGCTATCCGGGACAGGGGGCTAACTACACCTTC. This translates into CASSYPGQGANYTF.

The chain is built from TRBV5-1 and TRBJ1-5, with 10 bases that match TRBD1. The CDR3 is 15 residues long. Germline trimming cut 4 bases from V and 2 bases from J; bases unmatched to any gene: 3. Germline lookup yields CDR1 SGHRS and CDR2 YFSETQ. CDR3 amino acids: CASSEGTGGNQPQHF. The DNA of the CDR3 is TGCGCCAGCAGCGAGGGGACAGGGGGCAATCAGCCCCAGCATTTT.

The chain couples TRBV7-2 to TRBJ2-5; the D gene is possibly TRBD2 (6 bases). In germline, CDR1 is SGHTA, CDR2 FQGNSA. The CDR3 totals 15 residues. The V and J ends lost 5 bases and 9 bases respectively, with 22 bases between them. The CDR3 DNA reads as TGTGCCAGCAGCCGGGGGACTTTCTCTATCGAGGCCCAGTACTTC. It translates to CASSRGTFSIEAQYF. Full variable domain (missing parts from reference TRBV7-2 and TRBJ2-5): GAGVSQSPSNKVTEKGKDVELRCDPISGHTALYWYRQSLGQGLEFLIYFQGNSAPDKSGLPSDRFSAERTGGSVSTLTIQRTQQEDSAVYLCASSRGTFSIEAQYFGPGTRLLVL.

The chain joins TRBV5-5 to TRBJ2-7; TRBD1 matches at 7 bases. This CDR3 is built from 16 residues. The junction had 13 bases not matched to a gene; V was cut back by 4 bases and J by 3 bases. Germline V gene lookup returns CDR1 SGHKS and CDR2 YYEKEE (reference sequence). DNA for the CDR3: TGTGCCAGCAGCCCACAGGGGTTACCGGATCTCTACGAGCAGTACTTC. It specifies CASSPQGLPDLYEQYF.

This clone was seen just once. V usage is TRBV29-1 and J usage is TRBJ1-1; tentative D call: TRBD1 (6 bases). With 6 bases removed from V and 7 bases from J, the gap between germline ends came to 15 bases. The germline CDR1 and CDR2 sequences are SQVTM and ANQGSEA. The CDR3 covers 12 residues. CDR3 in amino acids: CSVRGGTLEAFF. The CDR3 DNA follows: TGCAGCGTGAGGGGGGGCACCCTTGAAGCTTTCTTT.

The rearrangement links TRBV7-9 to TRBJ2-3; D gene uncertain. The V gene's germline CDR1 is SEHNR and CDR2 FQNEAQ (reference sequence). Trimming took off 5 bases at V and 5 bases at J, with 11 bases between the two ends. There are 13 residues in the CDR3. The CDR3 nucleotides are TGTGCCAGCAGCACCAGGATCGAAGATACGCAGTATTTT. As protein: CASSTRIEDTQYF.

This clone was detected once. The identical CDR3 is also encoded by other nucleotide sequences in the sample. The V call is TRBV30, the J call TRBJ1-5, with 9 bases identical to TRBD1. CDR1 is GTSNPN and CDR2 is SVGIG in the germline V gene (reference sequence). This CDR3 contains 14 residues. After removal of 2 bases from V and 4 bases from J, the junction contained 3 bases not matched to a gene. The DNA of the CDR3 is TGTGCCTGGAGTAGAGACAGGGGGAATCAGCCCCAGCATTTT. Its protein product is CAWSRDRGNQPQHF.